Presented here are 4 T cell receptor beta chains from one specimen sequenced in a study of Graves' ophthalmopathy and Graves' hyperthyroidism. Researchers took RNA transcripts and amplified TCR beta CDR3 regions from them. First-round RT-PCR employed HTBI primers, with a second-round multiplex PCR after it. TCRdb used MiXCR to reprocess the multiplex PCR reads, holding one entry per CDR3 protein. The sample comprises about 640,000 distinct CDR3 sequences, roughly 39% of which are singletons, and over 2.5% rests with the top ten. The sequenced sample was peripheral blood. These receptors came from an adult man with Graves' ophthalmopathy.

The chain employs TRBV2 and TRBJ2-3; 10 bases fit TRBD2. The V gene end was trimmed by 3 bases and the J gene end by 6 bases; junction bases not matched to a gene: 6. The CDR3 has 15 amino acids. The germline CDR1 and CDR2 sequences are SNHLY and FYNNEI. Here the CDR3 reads CASSDALAGVDTQYF. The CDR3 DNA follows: TGTGCCAGCAGTGACGCCCTAGCGGGGGTGGATACGCAGTATTTT.

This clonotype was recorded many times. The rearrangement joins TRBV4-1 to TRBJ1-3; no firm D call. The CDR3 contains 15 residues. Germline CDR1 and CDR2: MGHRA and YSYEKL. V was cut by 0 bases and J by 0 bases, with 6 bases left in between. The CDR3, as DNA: TGCGCCAGCAGCCAAGATGAGGTCTCTGGAAACACCATATATTTT. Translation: CASSQDEVSGNTIYF.

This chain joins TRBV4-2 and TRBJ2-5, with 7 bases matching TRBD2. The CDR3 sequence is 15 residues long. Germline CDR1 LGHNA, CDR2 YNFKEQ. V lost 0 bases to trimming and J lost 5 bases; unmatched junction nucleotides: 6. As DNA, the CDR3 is TGTGCCAGCAGCCAAGATCTGGGGGGGACGGAGACCCAGTACTTC. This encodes CASSQDLGGTETQYF.

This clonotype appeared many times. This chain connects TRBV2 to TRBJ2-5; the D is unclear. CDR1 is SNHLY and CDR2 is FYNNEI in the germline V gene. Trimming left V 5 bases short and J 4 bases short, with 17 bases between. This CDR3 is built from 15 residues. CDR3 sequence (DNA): TGTGCCAGCAGTTGGACGGAAAGTCCGGGAGAGACCCAGTACTTC. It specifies CASSWTESPGETQYF.